Shown below are 29 T cell receptor beta chains from a single sample sequenced in a study of cytomegalovirus exposure and HLA in healthy donors. The PCR was carried out with 60 Vbeta primers and 13 Jbeta primers. Profiled with immunoSEQ multiplex PCR; TCRdb holds only in-frame clones, not every one. The repertoire consists of roughly 220,000 clones, with about four fifths occurring once and the leading ten covering 2.9%. The sample consisted of PBMCs. The receptors were gathered from a young man in good health and CMV-seronegative.

CDR3 bases: TGTGCCATCAGTGTGGCTAGCACAGATACGCAGTATTTT. As protein: CAISVASTDTQYF. The V gene is TRBV10-3, the J gene TRBJ2-3; D not resolved. Trimming removed 4 bases from V and 0 bases from J, with 5 bases in between. CDR3 length equals 13 residues. CDR1 and CDR2 from the germline V gene are ENHRY and SYGVKD.

This rearrangement joins TRBV5-1 to TRBJ2-5; 7 nucleotides agree with TRBD1. The germline CDR1 and CDR2 sequences are SGHRS and YFSETQ. The CDR3 contains 14 residues. V lost 3 bases to trimming and J lost 2 bases; unmatched junction nucleotides: 4. CDR3 DNA sequence: TGCGCCAGCAGCTACCGGGACAGTCAAGAGACCCAGTACTTC. Translated, it gives CASSYRDSQETQYF.

This clone was observed a few times. The chain carries TRBV5-1 and TRBJ2-3; D unclear. V lost 0 bases and J 0 bases, leaving 5 bases between the germline ends. The germline V gene encodes CDR1 SGHRS and CDR2 YFSETQ. The length of the CDR3 is 14 residues. The chain's CDR3 is CASSLETSTDTQYF. Written as DNA, the CDR3 is TGCGCCAGCAGCTTGGAGACTAGCACAGATACGCAGTATTTT.

This rearrangement joins TRBV5-1 to TRBJ2-2, with D possibly matching TRBD1 (6 bases). The CDR3 extends over 15 amino acids. Germline-derived CDR1 and CDR2 are SGHRS and YFSETQ. The V end was cut by 2 bases, the J end by 7 bases, with 15 bases between. Here the CDR3 DNA reads TGCGCCAGCAGCTTCGCCGCAGGGGTTGTCGGGGAGCTGTTTTTT. This codes for CASSFAAGVVGELFF.

This chain connects TRBV5-4 to TRBJ1-1; 7 bases match TRBD1. There are 14 residues in the CDR3. Germline assignment: CDR1 SGHNT and CDR2 YYREEE (reference sequence). Trimming at V came to 2 bases and at J to 2 bases, leaving 3 bases not matched to a gene. CDR3 residues: CASSFGTANTEAFF. The CDR3, as DNA: TGTGCCAGCAGCTTCGGGACAGCCAACACTGAAGCTTTCTTT.

The J gene is TRBJ2-7, the V gene TRBV19, with 9 bases aligning to TRBD2. Germline CDR1 and CDR2: LNHDA and SQIVND (reference sequence). V trimming: 8 bases; J trimming: 1 base; junction bases outside the gene matches: 6. The CDR3 contains 14 residues. As DNA, the CDR3 is TGTGCCAGTTCCGCTAGCGGGGCTTCCTACGAGCAGTACTTC. Amino acid sequence: CASSASGASYEQYF.

The chain has TRBV10-3 and TRBJ1-1, with TRBD1 as a possible D gene (6 bases). In germline, CDR1 is ENHRY, CDR2 SYGVKD. The CDR3 sequence is 15 residues long. The germline V and J ends were trimmed by 4 bases and 3 bases, with 15 bases remaining between them. In DNA form, the CDR3 reads TGTGCCATCAGTGCTCATCAGGGGAGGGACACTGAAGCTTTCTTT. Encoded protein: CAISAHQGRDTEAFF.

This chain uses TRBV27 with TRBJ2-1, with D tentatively TRBD1 (5 bases). The CDR3 loop spans 14 amino acids. The V end lost 3 bases, the J end lost 9 bases, and 15 bases lay between the germline ends. Germline loops: CDR1 MNHEY, CDR2 SMNVEV (reference sequence). The CDR3 region has the DNA TGTGCCAGCAGTTTGCAGGGAAGAAAGGGTGAGCAGTTCTTC. It translates to CASSLQGRKGEQFF.

V gene TRBV29-1 combines with J gene TRBJ2-7; 9 positions agree with TRBD2. Looked up from germline, CDR1 is SQVTM and CDR2 is ANQGSEA. CDR3 length: 15 residues. The J segment lost 4 bases and the V segment lost 7 bases, leaving 14 bases of the junction unmatched. The CDR3 sequence is CSARDSGGPTYEQYF. CDR3 bases: TGCAGCGCCCGGGATAGCGGGGGCCCAACTTACGAGCAGTACTTC.

This rearrangement joins TRBV5-8 to TRBJ1-4; D unclear. Trimming pared 8 bases from V and 0 bases from J, leaving 14 bases between. CDR1 SGHTS and CDR2 YDEGEE come from the germline V gene. CDR3 length: 15 amino acids. The CDR3: CASLREPATNEKLFF. The DNA of the CDR3 is TGTGCCAGTCTGCGAGAACCGGCAACTAATGAAAAACTGTTTTTT.

This rearrangement joins TRBV6-1 to TRBJ1-1; D uncertain. Germline V CDR1 and CDR2: MNHNS, SASEGT. The CDR3 spans 12 residues. V was trimmed by 6 bases and J by 4 bases, leaving 9 bases between them. The CDR3 coding sequence is TGTGCCAGCAGGCCGGGGAGCACTGAAGCTTTCTTT. Translation gives CASRPGSTEAFF.

This chain connects TRBV2 to TRBJ1-4, with a possible D match to TRBD1 (5 bases). The V end was cut by 4 bases, the J end by 7 bases, with 16 bases between. Per the germline V gene, CDR1 is SNHLY and CDR2 is FYNNEI. The CDR3 sequence is 15 residues long. The CDR3, as DNA: TGTGCCAGCAGTGGGGGCAACGGGCCAAGTGAAAAACTGTTTTTT. Translating it yields CASSGGNGPSEKLFF.

V gene TRBV6-6 combines with J gene TRBJ1-5, with a possible D match to TRBD1 (5 bases). With 2 bases removed from V and 7 bases from J, the gap between germline ends came to 15 bases. The CDR3 runs 15 residues. CDR1 and CDR2 (germline): MNHNY, SVGAGI (reference sequence). CDR3 residues: CASSYGAGIGQPQHF. The CDR3 DNA follows: TGTGCCAGCAGTTACGGGGCGGGGATCGGCCAGCCCCAGCATTTT.

The V and J genes are TRBV7-9 and TRBJ1-1; maybe TRBD1 (6 bases). The V end lost 8 bases, the J end lost 6 bases, and 16 bases lay between the germline ends. This CDR3 has 13 amino acids. CDR1 and CDR2 (germline): SEHNR, FQNEAQ (reference sequence). The CDR3 sequence is CASSSGVVSEAFF. In DNA, the CDR3 is TGTGCCAGCTCGTCAGGGGTGGTTTCTGAAGCTTTCTTT.

This sequence joins TRBV9 and TRBJ2-5; weak D call: TRBD2 (6 bases). The CDR3 loop spans 15 amino acids. Trimming pared 5 bases from V and 2 bases from J, leaving 16 bases between. Germline V gene data show CDR1 as SGDLS and CDR2 as YYNGEE. The CDR3 is CASSRAGFQQETQYF. The CDR3, as DNA: TGTGCCAGCAGTAGGGCGGGGTTCCAGCAAGAGACCCAGTACTTC. The full variable domain, completed using reference TRBV9 and TRBJ2-5, is DSGVTQTPKHLITATGQRVTLRCSPRSGDLSVYWYQQSLDQGLQFLIQYYNGEERAKGNILERFSAQQFPDLHSELNLSSLELGDSALYFCASSRAGFQQETQYFGPGTRLLVL.

The rearrangement uses TRBV19 and TRBJ2-1; possible D gene TRBD1, 6 bases. CDR1 is LNHDA, CDR2 SQIVND, per germline (reference sequence). Between the trimmed V and J ends, which lost 7 bases and 4 bases, there was a span of 17 bases. The CDR3 extends over 15 amino acids. The CDR3 DNA follows: TGTGCCAGTAAAACACAGGGAGATTGGTACAATGAGCAGTTCTTC. This translates into CASKTQGDWYNEQFF.

The J gene is TRBJ2-7, the V gene TRBV28, with D possibly being TRBD2 (5 bases). V shed 6 bases and J shed 1 base, with 7 bases lying between them. CDR3 length: 12 amino acids. Germline CDR1 MDHEN, CDR2 SYDVKM. The CDR3 DNA is TGTGCCAGCAGAGGCGGGTCCTACGAGCAGTACTTC. Amino acids: CASRGGSYEQYF.

The chain carries TRBV5-1 and TRBJ2-2, with D perhaps matching TRBD2 (6 bases). Germline assignment: CDR1 SGHRS and CDR2 YFSETQ. Trimming left V 2 bases short and J 6 bases short, with 17 bases between. The length of the CDR3 is 16 residues. Here the CDR3 DNA reads TGCGCCAGCAGCTTTGGCGGGGCGAAGAAGGCCGGGGAGCTGTTTTTT. Translating it yields CASSFGGAKKAGELFF.

This clone was recorded only once. The chain combines TRBV15 with TRBJ1-5; no clear D. Germline V gene data show CDR1 as LNHNV and CDR2 as YYDKDF (reference sequence). The V and J ends lost 0 bases and 2 bases respectively, with 5 bases between them. The CDR3 loop spans 14 amino acids. The CDR3: CATSREGGNQPQHF. CDR3 coding DNA: TGTGCCACCAGCAGAGAGGGAGGCAATCAGCCCCAGCATTTT.

With respect to this clone: Other DNA variants within this sample encode the same CDR3. This sequence joins TRBV27 and TRBJ1-1, with D possibly matching TRBD1 (5 bases). Germline-derived CDR1 and CDR2 are MNHEY and SMNVEV (reference sequence). The V and J ends lost 2 bases and 0 bases respectively, with 7 bases between them. CDR3 size: 14 residues. The CDR3 region has the DNA TGTGCCAGCAGTTTAAACAGGCTGAACACTGAAGCTTTCTTT. Residues: CASSLNRLNTEAFF.

Of note for this clone: An end of the junction does not agree with germline; a read error may underlie this. The chain employs TRBV7-6 and TRBJ2-6; 7 nucleotides match TRBD2. The CDR3 runs 14 residues. CDR1 is SGHVS, CDR2 FNYEAQ, per germline. The CDR3 coding sequence is TGTGCCAGCAGCCCTAGCGGTGGGGCCAGCGTCCTGACTTTC. Protein sequence: CASSPSGGASVLTF.

J is TRBJ1-1 and V is TRBV6-5; no clear D gene. V lost 0 bases, J lost 0 bases, and 5 bases lay in between. The germline gives CDR1 MNHEY, CDR2 SVGAGI. The CDR3 has 14 residues. The CDR3 sequence is CASSYSGMNTEAFF. The DNA of the CDR3 is TGTGCCAGCAGTTACTCGGGCATGAACACTGAAGCTTTCTTT.

V gene TRBV29-1 combines with J gene TRBJ1-2; unclear D gene. Germline CDR1 and CDR2: SQVTM and ANQGSEA. Trimming pared 0 bases from V and 4 bases from J, leaving 12 bases between. The CDR3 extends over 14 amino acids. The CDR3 protein is CSVEDMGSGYGYTF. The CDR3 DNA reads TGCAGCGTTGAAGATATGGGAAGCGGCTATGGCTACACCTTC.

The V and J genes are TRBV7-9 and TRBJ2-1, with 13 nucleotides matching TRBD2. Germline V CDR1 and CDR2: SEHNR, FQNEAQ (reference sequence). V shed 1 base, J shed 11 bases, and the junction held 5 bases outside the gene matches. CDR3 size: 15 residues. DNA for the CDR3: TGTGCCAGCAGCTTAGAAACTAGCGGGGGGGCCAAGCAGTTCTTC. As protein: CASSLETSGGAKQFF.

This chain joins TRBV4-1 and TRBJ2-7; 14 bases match TRBD2. CDR1 and CDR2 (germline): MGHRA, YSYEKL. The CDR3 extends over 18 amino acids. The J segment lost 2 bases and the V segment lost 0 bases, leaving 6 bases of the junction unmatched. The CDR3 loop is CASSQDPGLAGVPYEQYF. The DNA of the CDR3 is TGCGCCAGCAGCCAAGATCCGGGACTAGCGGGGGTACCCTACGAGCAGTACTTC.

This chain uses TRBV28 with TRBJ2-2; 8 nucleotides line up with TRBD1. Germline V gene sequence: CDR1 MDHEN, CDR2 SYDVKM. This CDR3 comprises 18 residues. The junction had 12 bases not matched to a gene; V was cut back by 2 bases and J by 4 bases. The CDR3 nucleotides are TGTGCCAGCAGTTTACCCAGGGGGCGCGGAGACCTCACCGGGGAGCTGTTTTTT. Translating it yields CASSLPRGRGDLTGELFF.

This clone was seen a few times. J is TRBJ2-7 and V is TRBV4-1; D not resolved. The V gene's germline CDR1 is MGHRA and CDR2 YSYEKL. The CDR3 totals 11 residues. V was clipped by 0 bases and J by 6 bases, with 3 bases between them. The CDR3, as DNA: TGCGCCAGCAGCCAAGACGGCGAGCAGTACTTC. Translated, it gives CASSQDGEQYF.

This rearrangement joins TRBV2 to TRBJ2-5, with 7 bases identical to TRBD1. V shed 6 bases and J 2 bases; nucleotides not matched to a gene: 6. CDR3 length: 14 residues. Per germline, CDR1 SNHLY and CDR2 FYNNEI. The CDR3 DNA reads as TGTGCCAGCAGCATGGGACAGCCACAAGAGACCCAGTACTTC. Its protein is CASSMGQPQETQYF. Variable domain in full (rest from reference TRBV2 and TRBJ2-5): EPEVTQTPSHQVTQMGQEVILRCVPISNHLYFYWYRQILGQKVEFLVSFYNNEISEKSEIFDDQFSVERPDGSNFTLKIRSTKLEDSAMYFCASSMGQPQETQYFGPGTRLLVL.

The V and J genes are TRBV11-2 and TRBJ2-5; 7 nucleotides match TRBD2. The trim removed 4 bases at V and 5 bases at J, leaving 16 bases unmatched. Germline V lookup: CDR1 SGHAT, CDR2 FQNNGV. The CDR3 runs to 17 residues. The CDR3 sequence is CASSSMWGGFYEETQYF. In DNA form, the CDR3 reads TGTGCCAGCAGCTCTATGTGGGGGGGATTTTACGAGGAGACCCAGTACTTC.